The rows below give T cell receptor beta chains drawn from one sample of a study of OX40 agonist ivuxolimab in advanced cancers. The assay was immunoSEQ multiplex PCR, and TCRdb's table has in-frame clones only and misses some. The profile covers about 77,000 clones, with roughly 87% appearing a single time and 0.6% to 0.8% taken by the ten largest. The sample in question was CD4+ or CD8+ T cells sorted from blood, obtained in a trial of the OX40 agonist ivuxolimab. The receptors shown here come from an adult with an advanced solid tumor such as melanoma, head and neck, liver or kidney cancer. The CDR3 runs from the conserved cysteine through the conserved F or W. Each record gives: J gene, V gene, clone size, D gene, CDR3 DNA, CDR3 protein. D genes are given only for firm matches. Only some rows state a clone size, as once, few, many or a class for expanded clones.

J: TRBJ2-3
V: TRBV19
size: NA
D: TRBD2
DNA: TGTGCCAGTACTCCAAGGGGACTAGCTAGCACAGATACGCAGTATTTT
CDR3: CASTPRGLASTDTQYF

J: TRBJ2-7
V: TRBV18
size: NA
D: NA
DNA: TGTGCCAGCTCACCACTCGGGGGAGCCGACGGCTCCTACGAGCAGTACTTC
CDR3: CASSPLGGADGSYEQYF

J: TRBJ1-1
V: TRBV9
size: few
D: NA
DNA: TGTGCCAGCAGCGTGCAGGGAGGCACTGAAGCTTTCTTT
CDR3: CASSVQGGTEAFF

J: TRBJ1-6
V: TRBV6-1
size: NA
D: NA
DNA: TGTGCCAGCAGTGAATATGGATGGGCAGGGACCAATTATTCACCCCTCCACTTT
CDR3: CASSEYGWAGTNYSPLHF

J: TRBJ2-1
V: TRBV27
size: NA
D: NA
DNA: TGTGCCAGCAGTTACCCATGGCCGCTTCCTTACAATGAGCAGTTCTTC
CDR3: CASSYPWPLPYNEQFF

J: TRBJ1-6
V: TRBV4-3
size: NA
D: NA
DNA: TGCGCCAGCAGCCTAAGCCCTTCTCTTGATGGTTCACCCCTCCACTTT
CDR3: CASSLSPSLDGSPLHF

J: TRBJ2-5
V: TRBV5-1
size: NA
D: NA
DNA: TGCGCCAGCAGCTTGTGGGGGGTCCGGGAAGAGACCCAGTACTTC
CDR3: CASSLWGVREETQYF

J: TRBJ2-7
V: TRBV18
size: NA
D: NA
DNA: TGTGCCAGCTCGCCGGACAGTTTCTACGAGCAGTACTTC
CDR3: CASSPDSFYEQYF

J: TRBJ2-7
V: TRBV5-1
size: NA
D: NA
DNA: TGCGCCAGCAACGGTGGGCACAACGAGCAGTACTTC
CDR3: CASNGGHNEQYF

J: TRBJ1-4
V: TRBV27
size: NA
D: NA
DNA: TGTGCCAGCAGTTTATTCGGTCAGGGGTGGATCGAATCGGGGAATGAAAAACTGTTTTTT
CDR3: CASSLFGQGWIESGNEKLFF

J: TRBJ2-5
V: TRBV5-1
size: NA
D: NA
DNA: TGCGCCAGCAGCTTGGTCGTAGGAGCGGCCCAAGAGACCCAGTACTTC
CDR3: CASSLVVGAAQETQYF

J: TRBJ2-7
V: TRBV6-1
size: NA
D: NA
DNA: TGTGCCAGCAGTGAACCCGAGGGTGGCAGCCGGCAGTACTTC
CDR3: CASSEPEGGSRQYF

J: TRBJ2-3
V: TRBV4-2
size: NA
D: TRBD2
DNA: TGTGCCAGCAGCCAAGATATTCGGGAGGGGAGAGATACGCAGTATTTT
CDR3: CASSQDIREGRDTQYF

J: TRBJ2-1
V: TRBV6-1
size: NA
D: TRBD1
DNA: TGTGCCAGCAGGACGGGACAGGGAAATGAGCAGTTCTTC
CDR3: CASRTGQGNEQFF

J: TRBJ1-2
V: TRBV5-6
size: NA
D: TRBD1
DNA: TGTGCCAGCAGCTTGGGAAGGACAGGGTCCTATGGCTACACCTTC
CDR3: CASSLGRTGSYGYTF

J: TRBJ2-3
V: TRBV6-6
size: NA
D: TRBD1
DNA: TGTGCCAGCAGGAGTACAGGGGGCCGAAGAGATACGCAGTATTTT
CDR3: CASRSTGGRRDTQYF

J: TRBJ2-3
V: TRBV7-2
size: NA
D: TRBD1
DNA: TGTGCCAGCAGCTTGGGACAGGGAACAGATACGCAGTATTTT
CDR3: CASSLGQGTDTQYF

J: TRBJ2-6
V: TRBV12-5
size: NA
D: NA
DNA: TGTGCTAGTGGTTTGGGGGTTGGGGCCAACGTCCTGACTTTC
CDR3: CASGLGVGANVLTF

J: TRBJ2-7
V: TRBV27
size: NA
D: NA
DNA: TGTGCCAGCGCCCCCCAGGACTCCTACGAGCAGTACTTC
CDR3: CASAPQDSYEQYF

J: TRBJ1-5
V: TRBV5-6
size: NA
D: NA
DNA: TGTGCCAGCAGCTTGAGGAGCAGGGACAATCAGCCCCAGCATTTT
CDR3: CASSLRSRDNQPQHF

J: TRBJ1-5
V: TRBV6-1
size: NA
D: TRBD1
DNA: TGTGCCAGCAGTGAGGACAGGGGGAAAAATCAGCCCCAGCATTTT
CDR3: CASSEDRGKNQPQHF

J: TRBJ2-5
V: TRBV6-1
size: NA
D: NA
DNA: TGTGCCAGCAGTGAAAGTGGGGCCGGGACCACAGAGACCCAGTACTTC
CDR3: CASSESGAGTTETQYF

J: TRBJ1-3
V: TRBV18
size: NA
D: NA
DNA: TGTGCCAGCTCACCAGGGCGGCTTACTATCTCTGGAAACACCATATATTTT
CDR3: CASSPGRLTISGNTIYF

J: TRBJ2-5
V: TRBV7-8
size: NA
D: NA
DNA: TGTGCCAGCAGCTTAGTTGGCCCCCGTGCAGGGGAAGAGACCCAGTACTTC
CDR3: CASSLVGPRAGEETQYF

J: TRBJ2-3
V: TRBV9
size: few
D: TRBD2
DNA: TGTGCCAGCAGCCCCCGAGGGGACTTTAGCGGGGGGGATACGCAGTATTTT
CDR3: CASSPRGDFSGGDTQYF

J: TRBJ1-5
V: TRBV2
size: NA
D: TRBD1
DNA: TGTGCCAGCAACTCCGGGACAGGGGGATATCAGCCCCAGCATTTT
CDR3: CASNSGTGGYQPQHF

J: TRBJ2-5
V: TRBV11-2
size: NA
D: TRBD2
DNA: TGTGCCAGCAACCCGTCCGGGACTAGCCGAGAGACCCAGTACTTC
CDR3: CASNPSGTSRETQYF

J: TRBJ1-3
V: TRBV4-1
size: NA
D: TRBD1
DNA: TGCGCCAGCAGCCTCGGACAGGTCCCTCCTGGACTCTCTGGAAACACCATATATTTT
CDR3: CASSLGQVPPGLSGNTIYF

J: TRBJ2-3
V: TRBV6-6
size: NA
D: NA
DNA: TGTGCCAGCAAAACAGGGCAGGGAGCAGATACGCAGTATTTT
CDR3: CASKTGQGADTQYF

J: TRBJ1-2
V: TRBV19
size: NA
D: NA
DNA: TGTGCCAGTAACCCCGGTGGGCGCTTCTATGGCTACACCTTC
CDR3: CASNPGGRFYGYTF

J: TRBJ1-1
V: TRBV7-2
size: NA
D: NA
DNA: TGTGCCAGCAGCTTAGAGGCGGGGCGCGGGGCTTTCTTT
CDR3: CASSLEAGRGAFF

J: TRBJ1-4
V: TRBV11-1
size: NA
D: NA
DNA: TGTGCCAGCAGCACCCAGGGGTCGCATGAAAAACTGTTTTTT
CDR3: CASSTQGSHEKLFF

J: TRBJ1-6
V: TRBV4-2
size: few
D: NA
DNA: TGTGCCAGCAGCCCTGACATTCTCCGGGATAATTCACCCCTCCACTTT
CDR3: CASSPDILRDNSPLHF

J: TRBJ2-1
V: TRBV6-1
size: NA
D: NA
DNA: TGTGCCAGCATTTCCGGGGGCATTAACAATGAGCAGTTCTTC
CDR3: CASISGGINNEQFF

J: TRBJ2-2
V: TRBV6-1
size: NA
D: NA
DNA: TGTGCCAGCAAATCAGCGACCGTTTCGGAGCTGTTTTTT
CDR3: CASKSATVSELFF

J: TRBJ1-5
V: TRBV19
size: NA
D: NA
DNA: TGTGCCAGTAGCGGGGGGGGGAACAATCAGCCCCAGCATTTT
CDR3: CASSGGGNNQPQHF

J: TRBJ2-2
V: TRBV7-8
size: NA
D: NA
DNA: TGTGCCAGCAGCTTGGGTTGGGGGGAGCTGTTTTTT
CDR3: CASSLGWGELFF

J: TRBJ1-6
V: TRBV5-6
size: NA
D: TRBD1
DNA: TGTGCCAGCAGCAGCGACAGGGAGAATTCACCCCTCCACTTT
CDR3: CASSSDRENSPLHF

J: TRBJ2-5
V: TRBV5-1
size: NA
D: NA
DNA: TGCGCCAGCAGCCGGTCCGGGGTCAGGGAGGAGACCCAGTACTTC
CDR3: CASSRSGVREETQYF

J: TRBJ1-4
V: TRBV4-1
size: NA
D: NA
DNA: TGCGCCAGCCAGAGGGGGGCTCGTAATGAAAAACTGTTTTTT
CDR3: CASQRGARNEKLFF

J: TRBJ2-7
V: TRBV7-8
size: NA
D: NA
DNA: TGTGCCAGCAGCTTAGTGGCTTACGAGCAGTACTTC
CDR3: CASSLVAYEQYF

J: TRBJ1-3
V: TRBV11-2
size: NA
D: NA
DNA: TGTGCCAGCAGCTCACAGGGAAACACCATATATTTT
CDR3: CASSSQGNTIYF

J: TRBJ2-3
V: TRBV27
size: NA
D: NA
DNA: TGTGCCAGCAGGACACAGGGACCAGATACGCAGTATTTT
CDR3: CASRTQGPDTQYF

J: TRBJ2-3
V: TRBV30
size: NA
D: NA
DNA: TGTGCCTGGAGTCAGGAATACGAGAGCACAGATACGCAGTATTTT
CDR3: CAWSQEYESTDTQYF

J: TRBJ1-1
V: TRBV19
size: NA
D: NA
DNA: TGTGCCAGTAGTGGTCGACAGACTAAGGACACTGAAGCTTTCTTT
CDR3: CASSGRQTKDTEAFF

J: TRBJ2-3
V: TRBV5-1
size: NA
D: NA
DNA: TGCGCCAGCAGCTTGAGGCTAGAAGATACGCAGTATTTT
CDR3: CASSLRLEDTQYF

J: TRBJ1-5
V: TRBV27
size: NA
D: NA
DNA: TGTGCCAGCAGTTTATCAGGACTGGGGCCCACCCAGCCCCAGCATTTT
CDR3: CASSLSGLGPTQPQHF